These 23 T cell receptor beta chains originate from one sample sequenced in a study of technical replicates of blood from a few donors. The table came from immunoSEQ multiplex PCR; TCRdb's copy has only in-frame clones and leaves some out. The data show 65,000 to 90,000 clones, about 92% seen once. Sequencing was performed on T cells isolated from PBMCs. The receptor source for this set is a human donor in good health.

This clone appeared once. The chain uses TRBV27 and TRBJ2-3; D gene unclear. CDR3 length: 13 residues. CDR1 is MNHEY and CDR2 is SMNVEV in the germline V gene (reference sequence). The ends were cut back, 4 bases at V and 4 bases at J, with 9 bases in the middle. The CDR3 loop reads CASSSFPSDTQYF. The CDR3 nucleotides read TGTGCCAGCAGTTCTTTCCCCTCAGATACGCAGTATTTT.

The CDR3 DNA is TGCGCCAGCAGCCCCGGGAGGGGAGGGAGGGCGGACGAGCAGTACTTC. It yields the protein CASSPGRGGRADEQYF. J is TRBJ2-7 and V is TRBV4-1; TRBD2 matches 8 bases. J gave up 5 bases and V 4 bases, and 13 bases lay outside the gene matches. The germline gives CDR1 MGHRA, CDR2 YSYEKL. The CDR3 spans 16 residues.

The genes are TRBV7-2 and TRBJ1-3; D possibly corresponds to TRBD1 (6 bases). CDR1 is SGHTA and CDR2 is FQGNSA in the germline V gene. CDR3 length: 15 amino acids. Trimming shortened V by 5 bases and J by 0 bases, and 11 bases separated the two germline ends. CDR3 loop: CASSLGHSSGNTIYF. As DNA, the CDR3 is TGTGCCAGCAGCCTGGGACATAGCTCTGGAAACACCATATATTTT.

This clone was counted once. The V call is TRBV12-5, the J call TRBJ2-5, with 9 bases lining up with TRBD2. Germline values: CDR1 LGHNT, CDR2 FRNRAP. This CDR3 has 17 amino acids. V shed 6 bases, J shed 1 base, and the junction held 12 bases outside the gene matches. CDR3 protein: CASGINGLAGIQETQYF. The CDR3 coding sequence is TGTGCTAGTGGCATTAATGGTCTAGCGGGGATCCAAGAGACCCAGTACTTC.

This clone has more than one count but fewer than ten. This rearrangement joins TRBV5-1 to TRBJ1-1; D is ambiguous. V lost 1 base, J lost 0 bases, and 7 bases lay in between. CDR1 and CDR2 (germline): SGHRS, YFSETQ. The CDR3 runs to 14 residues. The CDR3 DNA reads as TGCGCCAGCAGCTTGAGACTCATGAACACTGAAGCTTTCTTT. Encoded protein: CASSLRLMNTEAFF.

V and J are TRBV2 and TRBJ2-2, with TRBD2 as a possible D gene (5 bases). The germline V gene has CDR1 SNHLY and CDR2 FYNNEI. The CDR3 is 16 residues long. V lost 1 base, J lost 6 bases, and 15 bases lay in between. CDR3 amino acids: CASSEEFLSDPGELFF. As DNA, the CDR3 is TGTGCCAGCAGTGAAGAGTTTCTTAGCGACCCCGGGGAGCTGTTTTTT.

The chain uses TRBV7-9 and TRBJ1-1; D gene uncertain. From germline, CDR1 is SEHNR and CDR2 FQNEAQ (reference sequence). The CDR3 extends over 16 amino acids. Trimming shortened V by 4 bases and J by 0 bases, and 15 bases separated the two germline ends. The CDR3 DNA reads TGTGCCAGCAGCTCCCCCGCGGAGAACATGAACACTGAAGCTTTCTTT. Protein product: CASSSPAENMNTEAFF.

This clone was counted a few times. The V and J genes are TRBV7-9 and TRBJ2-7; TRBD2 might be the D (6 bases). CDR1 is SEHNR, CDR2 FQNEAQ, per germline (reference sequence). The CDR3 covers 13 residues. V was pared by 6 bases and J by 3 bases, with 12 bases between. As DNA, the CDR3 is TGTGCCAGCAGTAGGGCGGGATTCTACGAGCAGTACTTC. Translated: CASSRAGFYEQYF. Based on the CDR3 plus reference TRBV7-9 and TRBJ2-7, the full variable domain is DTGVSQNPRHKITKRGQNVTFRCDPISEHNRLYWYRQTLGQGPEFLTYFQNEAQLEKSRLLSDRFSAERPKGSFSTLEIQRTEQGDSAMYLCASSRAGFYEQYFGPGTRLTVT.

Written as DNA, the CDR3 is TGTGCCAGTAGTATAGCAGCCAGCGGGAGGCGGGAGCAGTACTTC. Translation gives CASSIAASGRREQYF. V and J are TRBV19 and TRBJ2-7; the match to TRBD2 covers 9 bases. V shed 1 base and J 7 bases; nucleotides not matched to a gene: 8. The CDR3 has 15 residues. Germline-derived CDR1 and CDR2 are LNHDA and SQIVND (reference sequence).

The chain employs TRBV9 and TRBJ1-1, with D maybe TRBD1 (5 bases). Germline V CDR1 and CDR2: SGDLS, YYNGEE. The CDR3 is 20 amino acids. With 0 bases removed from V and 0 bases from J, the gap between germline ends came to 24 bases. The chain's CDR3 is CASSVEPGGSGSQMNTEAFF. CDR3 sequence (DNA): TGTGCCAGCAGCGTAGAACCGGGAGGCTCAGGGTCTCAGATGAACACTGAAGCTTTCTTT.

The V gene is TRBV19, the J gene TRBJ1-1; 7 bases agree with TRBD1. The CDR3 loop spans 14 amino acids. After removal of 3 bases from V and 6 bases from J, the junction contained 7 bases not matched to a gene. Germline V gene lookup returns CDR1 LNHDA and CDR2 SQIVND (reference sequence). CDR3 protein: CASSMDRWVPEAFF. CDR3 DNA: TGTGCCAGTAGTATGGACAGGTGGGTACCTGAAGCTTTCTTT.

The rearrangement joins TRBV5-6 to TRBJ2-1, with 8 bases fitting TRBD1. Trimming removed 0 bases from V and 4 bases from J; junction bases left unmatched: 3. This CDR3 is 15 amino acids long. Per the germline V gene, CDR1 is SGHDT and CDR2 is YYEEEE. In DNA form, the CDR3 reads TGTGCCAGCAGCTTGGGACAGGGGTTGTACAATGAGCAGTTCTTC. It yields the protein CASSLGQGLYNEQFF.

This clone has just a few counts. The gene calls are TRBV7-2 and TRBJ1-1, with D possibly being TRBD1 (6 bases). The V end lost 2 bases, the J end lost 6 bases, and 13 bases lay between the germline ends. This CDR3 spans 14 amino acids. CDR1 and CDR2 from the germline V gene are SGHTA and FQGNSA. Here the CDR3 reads CASSLTQGRPEAFF. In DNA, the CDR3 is TGTGCCAGCAGCTTAACTCAGGGGCGCCCTGAAGCTTTCTTT. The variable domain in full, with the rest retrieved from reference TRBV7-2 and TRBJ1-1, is GAGVSQSPSNKVTEKGKDVELRCDPISGHTALYWYRQSLGQGLEFLIYFQGNSAPDKSGLPSDRFSAERTGGSVSTLTIQRTQQEDSAVYLCASSLTQGRPEAFFGQGTRLTVV.

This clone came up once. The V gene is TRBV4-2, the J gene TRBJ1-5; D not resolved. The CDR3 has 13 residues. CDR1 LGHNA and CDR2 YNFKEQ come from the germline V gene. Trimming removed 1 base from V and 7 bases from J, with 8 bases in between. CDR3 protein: CASSQADFQPQHF. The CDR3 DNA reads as TGTGCCAGCAGCCAAGCCGACTTCCAGCCCCAGCATTTT.

CDR3: CSVGALVGTKSEKLFF. The CDR3 DNA sequence: TGCAGCGTTGGTGCCCTCGTGGGCACCAAAAGCGAAAAACTGTTTTTT. The chain employs TRBV29-1 and TRBJ1-4; D is uncertain. V dropped 4 bases and J dropped 8 bases, with 23 bases sitting between them. Germline CDR1 SQVTM, CDR2 ANQGSEA. This CDR3 region has 16 residues.

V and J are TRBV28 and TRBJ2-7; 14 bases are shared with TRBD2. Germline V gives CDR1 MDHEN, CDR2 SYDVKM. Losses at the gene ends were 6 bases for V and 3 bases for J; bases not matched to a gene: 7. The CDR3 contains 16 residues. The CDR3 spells CASRLPGLAGDYEQYF. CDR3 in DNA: TGTGCCAGCAGACTACCGGGACTAGCGGGAGACTACGAGCAGTACTTC.

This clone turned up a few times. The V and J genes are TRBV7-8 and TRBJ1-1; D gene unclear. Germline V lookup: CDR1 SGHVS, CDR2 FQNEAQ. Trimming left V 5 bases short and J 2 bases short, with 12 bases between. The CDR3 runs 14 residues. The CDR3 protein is CASSGSVINTEAFF. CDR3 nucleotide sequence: TGTGCCAGCAGCGGTTCGGTAATAAACACTGAAGCTTTCTTT.

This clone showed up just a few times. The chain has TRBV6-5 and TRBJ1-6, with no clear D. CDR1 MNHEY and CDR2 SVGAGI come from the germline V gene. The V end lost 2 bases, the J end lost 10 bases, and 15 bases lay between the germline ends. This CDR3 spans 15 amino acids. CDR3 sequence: CASSYDWTRGSPLHF. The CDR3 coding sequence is TGTGCCAGCAGTTACGATTGGACGAGAGGGTCACCCCTCCACTTT.

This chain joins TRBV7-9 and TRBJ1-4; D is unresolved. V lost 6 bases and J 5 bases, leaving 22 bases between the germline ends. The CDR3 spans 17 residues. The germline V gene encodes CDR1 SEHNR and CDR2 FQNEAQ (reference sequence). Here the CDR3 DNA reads TGTGCCAGCAGTTCATCCAGCACCGGGATAAAAAATGAAAAACTGTTTTTT. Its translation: CASSSSSTGIKNEKLFF. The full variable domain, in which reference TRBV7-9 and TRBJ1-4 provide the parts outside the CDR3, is DTGVSQNPRHKITKRGQNVTFRCDPISEHNRLYWYRQTLGQGPEFLTYFQNEAQLEKSRLLSDRFSAERPKGSFSTLEIQRTEQGDSAMYLCASSSSSTGIKNEKLFFGSGTQLSVL.

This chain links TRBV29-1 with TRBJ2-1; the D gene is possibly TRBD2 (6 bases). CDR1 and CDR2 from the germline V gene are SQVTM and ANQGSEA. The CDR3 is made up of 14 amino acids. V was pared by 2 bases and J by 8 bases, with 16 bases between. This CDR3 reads CSVETYKRAHEQFF. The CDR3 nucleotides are TGCAGCGTTGAAACTTATAAGCGGGCCCATGAGCAGTTCTTC.

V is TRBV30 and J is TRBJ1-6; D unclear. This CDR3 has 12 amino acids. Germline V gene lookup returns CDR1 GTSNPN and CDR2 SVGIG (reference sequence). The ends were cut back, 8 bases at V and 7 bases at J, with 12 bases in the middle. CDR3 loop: CASTRRNSPLHF. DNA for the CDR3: TGTGCCAGTACAAGGAGAAATTCACCCCTCCACTTT.

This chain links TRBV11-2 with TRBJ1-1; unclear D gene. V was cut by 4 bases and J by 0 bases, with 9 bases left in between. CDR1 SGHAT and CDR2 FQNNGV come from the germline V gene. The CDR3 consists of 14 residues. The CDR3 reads CASSYEPLNTEAFF. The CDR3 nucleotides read TGTGCCAGCAGCTACGAGCCGTTGAACACTGAAGCTTTCTTT.

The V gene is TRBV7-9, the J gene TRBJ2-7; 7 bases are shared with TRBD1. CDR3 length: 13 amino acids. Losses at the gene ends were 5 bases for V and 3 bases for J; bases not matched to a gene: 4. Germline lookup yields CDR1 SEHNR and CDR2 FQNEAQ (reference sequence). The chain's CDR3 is CASSPGQSYEQYF. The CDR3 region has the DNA TGTGCCAGCAGCCCGGGACAGAGCTACGAGCAGTACTTC.